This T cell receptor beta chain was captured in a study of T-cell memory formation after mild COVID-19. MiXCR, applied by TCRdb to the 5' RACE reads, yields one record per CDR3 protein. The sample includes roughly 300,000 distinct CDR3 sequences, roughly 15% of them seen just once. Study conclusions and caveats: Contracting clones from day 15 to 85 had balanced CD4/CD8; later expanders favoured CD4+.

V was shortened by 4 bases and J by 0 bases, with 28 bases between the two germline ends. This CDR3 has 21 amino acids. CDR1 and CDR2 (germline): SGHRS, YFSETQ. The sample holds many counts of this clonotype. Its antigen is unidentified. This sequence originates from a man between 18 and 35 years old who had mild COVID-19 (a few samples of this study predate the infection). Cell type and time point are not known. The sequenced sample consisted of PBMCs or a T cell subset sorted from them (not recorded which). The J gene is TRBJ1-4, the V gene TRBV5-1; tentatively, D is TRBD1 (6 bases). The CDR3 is CASSPGRRGALANATNEKLFF. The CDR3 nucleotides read TGCGCCAGCAGCCCCGGGCGGAGGGGGGCCCTAGCCAACGCAACTAATGAAAAACTGTTTTTT.